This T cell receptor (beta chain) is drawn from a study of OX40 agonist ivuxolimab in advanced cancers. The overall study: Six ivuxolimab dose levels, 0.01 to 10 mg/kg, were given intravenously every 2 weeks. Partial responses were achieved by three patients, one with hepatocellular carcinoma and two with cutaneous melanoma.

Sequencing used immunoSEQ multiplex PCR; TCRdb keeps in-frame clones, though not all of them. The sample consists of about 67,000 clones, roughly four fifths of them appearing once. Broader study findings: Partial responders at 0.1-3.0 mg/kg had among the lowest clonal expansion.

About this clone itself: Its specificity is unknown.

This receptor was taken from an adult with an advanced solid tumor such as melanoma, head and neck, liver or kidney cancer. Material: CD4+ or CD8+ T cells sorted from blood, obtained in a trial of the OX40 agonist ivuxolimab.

CDR3 sequence: CASSLINSGGSNQPQHF. The CDR3 DNA is TGTGCCAGCAGCCTAATCAACAGTGGGGGTAGCAATCAGCCCCAGCATTTT. V usage is TRBV7-8 and J usage is TRBJ1-5, with D tentatively TRBD1 (5 bases). The CDR3 covers 17 residues. Germline lookup yields CDR1 SGHVS and CDR2 FQNEAQ. Between the trimmed V and J ends, which lost 5 bases and 0 bases, there was a span of 17 bases.